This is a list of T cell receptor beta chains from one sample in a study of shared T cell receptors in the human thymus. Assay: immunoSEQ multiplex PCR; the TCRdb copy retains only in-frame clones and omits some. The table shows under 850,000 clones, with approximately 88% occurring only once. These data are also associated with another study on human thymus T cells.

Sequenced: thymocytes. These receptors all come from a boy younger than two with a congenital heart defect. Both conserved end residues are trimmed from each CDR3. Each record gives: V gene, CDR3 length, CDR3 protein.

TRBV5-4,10,ASSLSDNEQF
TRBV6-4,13,ASSDRLAGVNEQF
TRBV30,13,AWSVHGVVNTEAF
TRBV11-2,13,ASSSTQGKGYEQY
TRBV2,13,ASSEGGGRPDTQY
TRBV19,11,ASSTYRDRPKY
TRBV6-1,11,ASSGRITGELF
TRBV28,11,ASKDGSSYEQY
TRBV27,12,ASSYRGASYEQY
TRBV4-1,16,ASSQGSGQRPTNEKLF
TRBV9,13,ASSSTSGSGETQY
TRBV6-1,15,ASSARTGTSVSYEQY
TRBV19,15,ASSLDRGCRVNTEAF
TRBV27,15,ASSLGTGPLAKNIQY
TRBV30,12,AQDRGNSGNTIY
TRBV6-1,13,ASSVEGMNTGELF
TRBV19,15,ASSSRRPKTRYNEQF
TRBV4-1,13,ASSQDAAAQETQY
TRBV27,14,ASSRNPGTGENEQF
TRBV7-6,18,ASSLAPPREGLSAKNIQY
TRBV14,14,ASSLLAGGSPHEQF
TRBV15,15,ATSRDRAPGSNQPQH
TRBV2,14,ASSGGAGIPLGEQY
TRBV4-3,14,ASSQDPASLYNEQF
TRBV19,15,ASSGTGGFWSNQPQH
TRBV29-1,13,SVEEVGTLQETQY
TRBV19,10,ASSIRGHEQF
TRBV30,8,ACLGVGYT
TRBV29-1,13,SVIATVPSTDTQY
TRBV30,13,CVEGGGSTNEKLF
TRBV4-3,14,ASSQDVASGKETQY
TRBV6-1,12,ASRDGTSGNEQF
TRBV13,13,ASSLSGGSTDTQY
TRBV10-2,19,ASSDPNSLDRFRGTNTEAF
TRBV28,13,ASSFADSSGNTIY
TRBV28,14,ASSPRGGRGFGEQF
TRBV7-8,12,ASSPGQAGEKLF
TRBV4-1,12,ASSQDRVALKQY
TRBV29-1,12,SVESSSYTDTQY
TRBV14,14,ASSPPGGRAKETQY
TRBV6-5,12,ASRRTGGSDTQY
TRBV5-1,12,ASSLLEYSYEQY